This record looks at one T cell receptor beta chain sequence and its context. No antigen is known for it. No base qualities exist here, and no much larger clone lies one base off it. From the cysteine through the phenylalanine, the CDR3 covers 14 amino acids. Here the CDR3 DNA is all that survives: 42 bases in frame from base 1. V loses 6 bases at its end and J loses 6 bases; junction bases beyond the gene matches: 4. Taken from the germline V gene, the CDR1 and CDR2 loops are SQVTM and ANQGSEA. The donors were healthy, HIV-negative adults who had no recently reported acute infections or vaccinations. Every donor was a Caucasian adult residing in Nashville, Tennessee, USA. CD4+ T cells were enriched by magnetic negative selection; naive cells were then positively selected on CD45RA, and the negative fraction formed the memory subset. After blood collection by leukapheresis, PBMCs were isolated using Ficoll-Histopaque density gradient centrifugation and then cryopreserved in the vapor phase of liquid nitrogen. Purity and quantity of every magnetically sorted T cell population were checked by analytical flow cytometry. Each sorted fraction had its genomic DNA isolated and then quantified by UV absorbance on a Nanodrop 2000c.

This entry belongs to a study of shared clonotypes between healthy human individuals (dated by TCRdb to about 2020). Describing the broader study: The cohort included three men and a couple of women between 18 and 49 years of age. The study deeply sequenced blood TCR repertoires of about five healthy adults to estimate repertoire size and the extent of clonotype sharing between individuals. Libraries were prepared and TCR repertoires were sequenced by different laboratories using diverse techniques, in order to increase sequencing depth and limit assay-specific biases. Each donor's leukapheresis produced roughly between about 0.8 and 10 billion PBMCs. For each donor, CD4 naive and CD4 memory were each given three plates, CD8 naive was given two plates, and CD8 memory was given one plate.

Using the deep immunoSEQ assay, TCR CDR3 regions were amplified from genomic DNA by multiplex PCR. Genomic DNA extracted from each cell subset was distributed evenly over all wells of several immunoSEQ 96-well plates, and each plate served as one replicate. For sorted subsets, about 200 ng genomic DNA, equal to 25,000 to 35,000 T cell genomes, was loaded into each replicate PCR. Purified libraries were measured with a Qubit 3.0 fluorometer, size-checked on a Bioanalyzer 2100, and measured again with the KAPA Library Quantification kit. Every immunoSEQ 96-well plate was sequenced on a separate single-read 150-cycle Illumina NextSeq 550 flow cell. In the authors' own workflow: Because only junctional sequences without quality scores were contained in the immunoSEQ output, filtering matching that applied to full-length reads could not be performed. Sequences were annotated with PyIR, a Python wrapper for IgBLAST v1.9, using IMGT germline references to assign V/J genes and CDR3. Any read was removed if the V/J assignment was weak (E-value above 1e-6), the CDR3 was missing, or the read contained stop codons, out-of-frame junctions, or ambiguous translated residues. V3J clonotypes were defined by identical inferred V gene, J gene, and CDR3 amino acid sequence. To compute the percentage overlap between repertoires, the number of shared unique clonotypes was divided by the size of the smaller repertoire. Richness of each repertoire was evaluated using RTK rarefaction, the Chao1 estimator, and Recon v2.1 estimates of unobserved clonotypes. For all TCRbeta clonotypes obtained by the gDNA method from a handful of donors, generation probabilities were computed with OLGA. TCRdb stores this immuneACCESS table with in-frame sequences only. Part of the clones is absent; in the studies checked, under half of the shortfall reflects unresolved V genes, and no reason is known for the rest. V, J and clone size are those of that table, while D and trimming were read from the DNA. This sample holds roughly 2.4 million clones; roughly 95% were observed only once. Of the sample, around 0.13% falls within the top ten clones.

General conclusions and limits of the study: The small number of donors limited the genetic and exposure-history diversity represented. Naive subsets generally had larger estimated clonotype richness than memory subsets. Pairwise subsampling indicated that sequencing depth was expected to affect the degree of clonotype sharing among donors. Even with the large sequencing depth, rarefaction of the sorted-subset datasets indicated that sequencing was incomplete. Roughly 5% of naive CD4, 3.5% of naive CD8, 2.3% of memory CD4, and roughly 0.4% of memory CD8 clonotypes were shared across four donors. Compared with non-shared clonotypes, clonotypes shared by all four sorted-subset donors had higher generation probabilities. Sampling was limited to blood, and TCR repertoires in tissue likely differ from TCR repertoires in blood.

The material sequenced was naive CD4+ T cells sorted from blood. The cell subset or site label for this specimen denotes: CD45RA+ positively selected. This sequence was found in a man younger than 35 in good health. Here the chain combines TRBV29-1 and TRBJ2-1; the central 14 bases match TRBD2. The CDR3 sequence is CSVGGLAGVNEQFF. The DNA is TGCAGCGTCGGGGGACTAGCGGGAGTCAATGAGCAGTTCTTC.